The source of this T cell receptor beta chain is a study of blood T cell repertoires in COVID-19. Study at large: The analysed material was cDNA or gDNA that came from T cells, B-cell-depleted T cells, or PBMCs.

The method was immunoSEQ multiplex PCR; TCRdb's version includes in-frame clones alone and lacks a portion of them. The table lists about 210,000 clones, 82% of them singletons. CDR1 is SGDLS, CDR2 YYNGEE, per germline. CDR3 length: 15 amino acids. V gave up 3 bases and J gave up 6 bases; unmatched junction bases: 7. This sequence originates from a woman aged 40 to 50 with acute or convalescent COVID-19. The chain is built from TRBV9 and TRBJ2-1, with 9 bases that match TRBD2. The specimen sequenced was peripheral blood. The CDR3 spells CASSGELAGLNEQFF. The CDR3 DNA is TGTGCCAGCAGCGGTGAACTAGCGGGTCTCAATGAGCAGTTCTTC.